Detailed here is one T cell receptor beta chain. Trimming stripped 0 bases from V and 8 bases from J, with 10 bases between. This CDR3 has 14 amino acids. Germline V CDR1 and CDR2: SGHAT, FQNNGV. The data were taken from a study of shared clonotypes between healthy human individuals. Those who donated were healthy HIV-negative adults, with no recent acute infections or vaccinations reported. Several immunoSEQ plates held equal portions of the genomic DNA taken from each subset. Data came from immunoSEQ multiplex PCR; TCRdb stores just in-frame clones and leaves some out. The data hold over 400,000 clones, with around 73% observed a single time.

This sequence originates from a woman between 35 and 50 years old in good health. Some clones in this sample may be carry-over from other donors' samples. The chain employs TRBV11-2 and TRBJ1-4, with D unclear. Sequenced: PBMCs. The CDR3, as DNA: TGTGCCAGCAGCTTAGATCAGAGGCGGGAAAAACTGTTTTTT. It yields the protein CASSLDQRREKLFF.